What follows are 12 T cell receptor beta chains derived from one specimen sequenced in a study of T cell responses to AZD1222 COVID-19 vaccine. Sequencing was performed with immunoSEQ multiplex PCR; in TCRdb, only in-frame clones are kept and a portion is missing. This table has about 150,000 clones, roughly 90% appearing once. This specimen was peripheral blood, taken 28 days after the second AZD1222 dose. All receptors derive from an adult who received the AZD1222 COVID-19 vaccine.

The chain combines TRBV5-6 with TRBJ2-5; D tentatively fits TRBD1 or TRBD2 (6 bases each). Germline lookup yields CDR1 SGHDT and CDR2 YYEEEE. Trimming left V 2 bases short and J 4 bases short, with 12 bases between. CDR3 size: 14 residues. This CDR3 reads CASSLVGGRETQYF. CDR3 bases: TGTGCCAGCAGCTTAGTAGGGGGGCGAGAGACCCAGTACTTC.

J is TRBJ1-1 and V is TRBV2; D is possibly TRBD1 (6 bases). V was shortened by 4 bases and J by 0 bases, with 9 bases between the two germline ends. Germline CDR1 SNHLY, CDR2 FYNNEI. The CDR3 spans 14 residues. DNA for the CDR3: TGTGCCAGCAGTGCCCAGGGGTTGAACACTGAAGCTTTCTTT. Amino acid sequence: CASSAQGLNTEAFF.

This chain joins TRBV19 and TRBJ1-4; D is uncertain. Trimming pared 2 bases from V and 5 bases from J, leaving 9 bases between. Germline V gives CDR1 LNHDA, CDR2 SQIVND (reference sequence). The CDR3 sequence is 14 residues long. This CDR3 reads CASSIWSANEKLFF. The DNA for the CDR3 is TGTGCCAGTAGTATATGGTCTGCGAATGAAAAACTGTTTTTT. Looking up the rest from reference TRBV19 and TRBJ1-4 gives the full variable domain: DGGITQSPKYLFRKEGQNVTLSCEQNLNHDAMYWYRQDPGQGLRLIYYSQIVNDFQKGDIAEGYSVSREKKESFPLTVTSAQKNPTAFYLCASSIWSANEKLFFGSGTQLSVL.

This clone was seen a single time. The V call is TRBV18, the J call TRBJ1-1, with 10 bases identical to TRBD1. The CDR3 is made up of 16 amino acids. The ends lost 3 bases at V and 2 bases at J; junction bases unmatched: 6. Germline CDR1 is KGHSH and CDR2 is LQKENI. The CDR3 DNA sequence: TGTGCCAGCTCACCGGGACAGGGGCGAGGAAACACTGAAGCTTTCTTT. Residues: CASSPGQGRGNTEAFF.

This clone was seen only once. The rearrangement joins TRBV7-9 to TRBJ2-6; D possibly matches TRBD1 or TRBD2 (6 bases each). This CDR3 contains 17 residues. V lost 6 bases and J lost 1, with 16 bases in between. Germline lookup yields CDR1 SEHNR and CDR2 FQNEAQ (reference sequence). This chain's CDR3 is CASRGGQAKSGANVLTF. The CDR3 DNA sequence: TGTGCCAGCAGGGGGGGACAAGCCAAATCTGGGGCCAACGTCCTGACTTTC.

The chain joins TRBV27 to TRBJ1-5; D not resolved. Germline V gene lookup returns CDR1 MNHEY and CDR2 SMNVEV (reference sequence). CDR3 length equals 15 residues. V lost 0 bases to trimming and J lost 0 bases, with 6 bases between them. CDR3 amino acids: CASSLSGLSNQPQHF. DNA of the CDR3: TGTGCCAGCAGTTTATCTGGCCTTAGCAATCAGCCCCAGCATTTT.

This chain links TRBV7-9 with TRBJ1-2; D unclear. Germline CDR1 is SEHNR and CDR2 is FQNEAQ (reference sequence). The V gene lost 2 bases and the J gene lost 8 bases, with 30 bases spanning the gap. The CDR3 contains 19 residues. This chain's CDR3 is CASSLLSPAWADTKSGYTF. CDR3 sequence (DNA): TGTGCCAGCAGCTTACTAAGCCCGGCCTGGGCAGACACTAAGTCCGGCTACACCTTC.

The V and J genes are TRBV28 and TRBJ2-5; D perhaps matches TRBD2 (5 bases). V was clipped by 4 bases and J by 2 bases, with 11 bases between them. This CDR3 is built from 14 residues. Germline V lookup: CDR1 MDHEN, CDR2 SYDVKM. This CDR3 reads CASSYRRGQETQYF. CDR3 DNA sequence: TGTGCCAGCAGTTATCGTCGGGGTCAAGAGACCCAGTACTTC.

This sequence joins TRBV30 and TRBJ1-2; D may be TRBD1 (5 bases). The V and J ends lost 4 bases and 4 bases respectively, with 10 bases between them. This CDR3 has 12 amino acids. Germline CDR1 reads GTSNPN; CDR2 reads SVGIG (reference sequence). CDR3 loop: CAWTRDVYGYTF. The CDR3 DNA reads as TGTGCCTGGACCCGGGACGTCTATGGCTACACCTTC. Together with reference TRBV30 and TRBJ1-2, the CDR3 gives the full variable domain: SQTIHQWPATLVQPVGSPLSLECTVEGTSNPNLYWYRQAAGRGLQLLFYSVGIGQISSEVPQNLSASRPQDRQFILSSKKLLLSDSGFYLCAWTRDVYGYTFGSGTRLTVV.

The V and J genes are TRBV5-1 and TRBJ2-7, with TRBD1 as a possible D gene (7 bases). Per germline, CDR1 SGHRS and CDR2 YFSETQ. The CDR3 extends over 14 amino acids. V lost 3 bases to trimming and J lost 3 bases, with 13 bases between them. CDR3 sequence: CASSSRQGGYEQYF. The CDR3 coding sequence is TGCGCCAGCAGCTCACGACAGGGAGGCTACGAGCAGTACTTC.

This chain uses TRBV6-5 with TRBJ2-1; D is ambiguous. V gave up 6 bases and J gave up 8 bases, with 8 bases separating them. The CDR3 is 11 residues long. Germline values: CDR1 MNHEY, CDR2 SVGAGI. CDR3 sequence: CASRSMDEQFF. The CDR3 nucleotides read TGTGCCAGCAGGTCTATGGATGAGCAGTTCTTC.

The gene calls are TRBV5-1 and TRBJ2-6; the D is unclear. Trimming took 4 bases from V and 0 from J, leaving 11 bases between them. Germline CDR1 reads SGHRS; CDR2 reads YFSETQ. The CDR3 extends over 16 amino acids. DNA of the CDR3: TGCGCCAGCAGCGCTTACTCCGGCTCTGGGGCCAACGTCCTGACTTTC. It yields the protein CASSAYSGSGANVLTF. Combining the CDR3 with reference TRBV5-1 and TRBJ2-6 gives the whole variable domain KAGVTQTPRYLIKTRGQQVTLSCSPISGHRSVSWYQQTPGQGLQFLFEYFSETQRNKGNFPGRFSGRQFSNSRSEMNVSTLELGDSALYLCASSAYSGSGANVLTFGAGSRLTVL.